This T cell receptor (beta chain) was documented in a study of identical twins. Study-wide results and caveats: Researchers caution that invariant MAIT and iNKT cells could partly confound zero-insertion analyses.

The V gene's germline CDR1 is SGHAT and CDR2 FQNNGV. The CDR3 loop spans 16 amino acids. Losses at the gene ends were 4 bases for V and 1 base for J; bases not matched to a gene: 8. On this clonotype itself: Its antigen is unknown.

Each cDNA held unique molecular identifiers, and template switching gave it a universal primer site. TCRdb reprocessed the 5' RACE reads via MiXCR and lists one record per CDR3 protein. The sample has about 330,000 distinct CDR3 sequences, roughly 12% seen once; the top ten hold around 7.2%. These records were also assigned to another study, of yellow fever vaccine responses in identical twins.

The receptor was derived from a woman aged 18-29 years in good health. J is TRBJ2-7 and V is TRBV11-2; 9 bases agree with TRBD1. Sequencing input: CD8+ T cells sorted from blood. CDR3 nucleotide sequence: TGTGCCAGCAGCTCGGGACAGGGATTGGAATCCTACGAGCAGTACTTC. Its protein product is CASSSGQGLESYEQYF.